Below are 25 T cell receptor beta chains sequenced from a single sample in a study of identifying expanded T cells in peripheral blood. Profiling relied on immunoSEQ multiplex PCR, and the TCRdb table lists in-frame clones only, not all of them. The sample records around 85,000 clones, 89% being singletons. Sample: blood. The receptors were gathered from a person between 18 and 70 years old in good health.

The J gene is TRBJ2-3, the V gene TRBV4-3, with 10 bases identical to TRBD2. This CDR3 is built from 16 residues. The trim removed 3 bases at V and 1 base at J, leaving 4 bases unmatched. Germline CDR1 reads LGHNA; CDR2 reads YSLEER. This CDR3 reads CASSQTSGPGTDTQYF. In DNA, the CDR3 is TGCGCCAGCAGCCAGACTAGCGGGCCCGGCACAGATACGCAGTATTTT.

The chain uses TRBV5-8 and TRBJ2-3, with D perhaps matching TRBD2 (6 bases). Trimming stripped 4 bases from V and 0 bases from J, with 15 bases between. The germline CDR1 and CDR2 sequences are SGHTS and YDEGEE. The CDR3 length is 16 residues. CDR3 sequence (DNA): TGTGCCAGCAGCACCGGGGCGGGGTCTAGCACAGATACGCAGTATTTT. It yields the protein CASSTGAGSSTDTQYF.

The chain recombines TRBV7-9 with TRBJ2-3; the D gene is possibly TRBD2 (5 bases). CDR1 and CDR2 (germline): SEHNR, FQNEAQ (reference sequence). Trimming shortened V by 4 bases and J by 8 bases, and 7 bases separated the two germline ends. The length of the CDR3 is 11 residues. The CDR3 DNA sequence: TGTGCCAGCAGCTCTGCGGGTACGCAGTATTTT. Protein: CASSSAGTQYF. The full variable domain, in which reference TRBV7-9 and TRBJ2-3 provide the parts outside the CDR3, is DTGVSQNPRHKITKRGQNVTFRCDPISEHNRLYWYRQTLGQGPEFLTYFQNEAQLEKSRLLSDRFSAERPKGSFSTLEIQRTEQGDSAMYLCASSSAGTQYFGPGTRLTVL.

This chain joins TRBV7-2 and TRBJ2-7; either TRBD1 or TRBD2 may supply D (5 bases each). The V gene lost 5 bases and the J gene lost 0 bases, with 11 bases spanning the gap. Germline CDR1 SGHTA, CDR2 FQGNSA. The CDR3 consists of 14 residues. CDR3 sequence reads: CASSTGRSSYEQYF. CDR3 bases: TGTGCCAGCAGCACGGGACGGAGCTCCTACGAGCAGTACTTC.

The chain links TRBV6-6 to TRBJ2-5; TRBD1 matches 11 bases. The CDR3 length is 15 residues. V gave up 5 bases and J gave up 2 bases; unmatched junction bases: 4. Germline V lookup: CDR1 MNHNY, CDR2 SVGAGI (reference sequence). This CDR3 is CASSGRDRGQETQYF. For the CDR3, the DNA is TGTGCCAGCAGTGGCCGGGACAGGGGGCAAGAGACCCAGTACTTC.

The rearrangement uses TRBV5-1 and TRBJ1-2, with 7 bases that match TRBD1. The germline V gene has CDR1 SGHRS and CDR2 YFSETQ. The CDR3 spans 14 residues. Trimming removed 3 bases from V and 8 bases from J; junction bases left unmatched: 10. This CDR3 is CASSSWRQGEGYTF. CDR3 coding DNA: TGCGCCAGCAGCTCCTGGAGGCAGGGGGAGGGCTACACCTTC.

This chain links TRBV2 with TRBJ2-1; 7 nucleotides agree with TRBD2. The junction had 15 bases not matched to a gene; V was cut back by 6 bases and J by 7 bases. There are 16 residues in the CDR3. CDR1 is SNHLY and CDR2 is FYNNEI in the germline V gene. DNA of the CDR3: TGTGCCAGCAGGGGCGAGCGGGGCACACCTCGGAATGAGCAGTTCTTC. Translation: CASRGERGTPRNEQFF.

This chain uses TRBV13 with TRBJ2-5; 10 nucleotides align to TRBD2. Looked up from germline, CDR1 is PRHDT and CDR2 is FYEKMQ (reference sequence). V lost 6 bases and J lost 4; bases outside the gene matches: 5. This CDR3 contains 14 residues. CDR3 protein: CASSLRLAGETQYF. The DNA for the CDR3 is TGTGCCAGCAGTCTACGACTAGCGGGAGAGACCCAGTACTTC.

This chain joins TRBV5-1 and TRBJ2-1, with D possibly TRBD1 on 6 matching bases. The CDR3 spans 16 residues. Trimming cost V 0 bases and J 3 bases, with 13 bases left between them. The germline CDR1 and CDR2 sequences are SGHRS and YFSETQ. This CDR3 is CASSLAAAGDYNEQFF. CDR3 bases: TGCGCCAGCAGCTTGGCCGCGGCAGGGGACTACAATGAGCAGTTCTTC.

The V gene is TRBV30, the J gene TRBJ2-5; TRBD1 aligns across 7 bases. CDR1 is GTSNPN, CDR2 SVGIG, per germline (reference sequence). The CDR3 spans 14 residues. V lost 2 bases and J lost 9; bases outside the gene matches: 12. CDR3 in DNA: TGTGCCTGGAGTCCAGAGAACAGGGGCTCTGCCCAGTACTTC. This gives the protein CAWSPENRGSAQYF.

V usage is TRBV5-4 and J usage is TRBJ1-2; TRBD1 agrees at 9 bases. The CDR3 sequence is 15 residues long. CDR1 and CDR2 from the germline V gene are SGHNT and YYREEE (reference sequence). V dropped 3 bases and J dropped 4; count of bases not matched to a gene: 7. The CDR3 loop reads CASSSGSTGGYGYTF. CDR3 nucleotides: TGTGCCAGCAGCTCGGGATCGACAGGGGGCTATGGCTACACCTTC. Full variable domain (outside the CDR3, taken from reference TRBV5-4 and TRBJ1-2): ETGVTQSPTHLIKTRGQQVTLRCSSQSGHNTVSWYQQALGQGPQFIFQYYREEENGRGNFPPRFSGLQFPNYSSELNVNALELDDSALYLCASSSGSTGGYGYTFGSGTRLTVV.

The J gene is TRBJ2-3, the V gene TRBV19, with 7 bases that match TRBD1. The germline V gene has CDR1 LNHDA and CDR2 SQIVND (reference sequence). The CDR3 runs 15 residues. With V trimmed by 5 bases and J by 4 bases, 9 bases remained unmatched. The CDR3 here is CASSVDRVWADTQYF. The CDR3 DNA sequence: TGTGCCAGTAGTGTCGACAGGGTCTGGGCAGATACGCAGTATTTT.

The V call is TRBV30, the J call TRBJ2-6; 9 bases are a match to TRBD1. Germline CDR1 reads GTSNPN; CDR2 reads SVGIG (reference sequence). This CDR3 region has 16 residues. V lost 5 bases to trimming and J lost 2 bases; unmatched junction nucleotides: 7. The CDR3 DNA sequence: TGTGCCTGGGCTGACAGGGGGGCTCCTGGGGCCAACGTCCTGACTTTC. Protein sequence: CAWADRGAPGANVLTF.

The chain couples TRBV9 to TRBJ2-3, with D hard to call. This CDR3 is built from 14 residues. CDR1 and CDR2 from the germline V gene are SGDLS and YYNGEE. Trimming left V 3 bases short and J 2 bases short, with 10 bases between. CDR3 nucleotides: TGTGCCAGCAGCGAGGGTGCTCCCACAGATACGCAGTATTTT. It specifies CASSEGAPTDTQYF.

The rearrangement links TRBV10-3 to TRBJ1-1; no clear D. Trimming stripped 7 bases from V and 1 base from J, with 10 bases between. The germline gives CDR1 ENHRY, CDR2 SYGVKD. The CDR3 runs 13 residues. The CDR3 DNA follows: TGTGCCATCAACCCCCAGAGGAACACTGAAGCTTTCTTT. This gives the protein CAINPQRNTEAFF.

This rearrangement joins TRBV23-1 to TRBJ2-1; no clear D. TRBV23-1 is reported as an ORF; its role is uncertain. CDR3 length equals 14 residues. The V end was cut by 7 bases, the J end by 0 bases, with 10 bases between. The CDR3 region is CASTVLYSYNEQFF. As DNA, the CDR3 is TGCGCCAGCACGGTCCTCTACTCCTACAATGAGCAGTTCTTC.

This chain connects TRBV5-4 to TRBJ2-3, with unresolved D. Germline lookup yields CDR1 SGHNT and CDR2 YYREEE (reference sequence). The CDR3 runs 16 residues. V lost 4 bases, J lost 6 bases, and 21 bases lay in between. Here the CDR3 reads CASSLVSGAQSDTQYF. DNA of the CDR3: TGTGCCAGCAGCCTGGTGAGTGGTGCCCAGTCGGATACGCAGTATTTT.

This clone was detected a few times. This chain links TRBV2 with TRBJ2-7; D is unresolved. This CDR3 contains 12 residues. Trimming removed 3 bases from V and 3 bases from J, with 6 bases in between. CDR1 SNHLY and CDR2 FYNNEI come from the germline V gene. The CDR3 spells CASSEPIYEQYF. The CDR3 nucleotides read TGTGCCAGCAGTGAGCCGATCTACGAGCAGTACTTC.

The V call is TRBV28, the J call TRBJ1-2; 12 positions agree with TRBD1. V was pared by 8 bases and J by 7 bases, with 11 bases of the junction left unmatched. The CDR3 runs 15 residues. Germline V CDR1 and CDR2: MDHEN, SYDVKM. The CDR3, as DNA: TGTGCCAGCCGGGCAACGGGACAGGGGGCGGGTGGCTACACCTTC. Its protein product is CASRATGQGAGGYTF.

The chain carries TRBV7-2 and TRBJ1-5, with D perhaps matching TRBD1 (6 bases). Looked up from germline, CDR1 is SGHTA and CDR2 is FQGNSA. The CDR3 has 15 amino acids. Trimming left V 1 base short and J 1 base short, with 8 bases between. CDR3 region: CASSLVGQSNQPQHF. Written as DNA, the CDR3 is TGTGCCAGCAGCTTAGTAGGACAGAGCAATCAGCCCCAGCATTTT. The full variable domain, its missing parts supplied by reference TRBV7-2 and TRBJ1-5, is GAGVSQSPSNKVTEKGKDVELRCDPISGHTALYWYRQSLGQGLEFLIYFQGNSAPDKSGLPSDRFSAERTGGSVSTLTIQRTQQEDSAVYLCASSLVGQSNQPQHFGDGTRLSIL.

The chain carries TRBV5-1 and TRBJ2-7; 14 bases are a match to TRBD2. Germline CDR1 SGHRS, CDR2 YFSETQ. The CDR3 runs to 18 residues. The V gene end was trimmed by 0 bases and the J gene end by 4 bases; junction bases not matched to a gene: 9. CDR3 residues: CASSLDLATSGRAYEQYF. The CDR3 DNA follows: TGCGCCAGCAGCTTGGACCTTGCGACTAGCGGGAGGGCATACGAGCAGTACTTC.

The chain carries TRBV29-1 and TRBJ2-7, with TRBD1 matching 7 bases. Germline V gene sequence: CDR1 SQVTM, CDR2 ANQGSEA. The CDR3 length is 13 residues. J lost 2 bases, V lost 7 bases, and 8 bases had no gene match. The CDR3 region is CSAVTGYTYEQYF. The CDR3 region has the DNA TGCAGCGCCGTGACAGGGTACACCTACGAGCAGTACTTC.

This clone came up once. The rearrangement uses TRBV25-1 and TRBJ2-5; TRBD2 matches at 8 bases. This CDR3 comprises 13 residues. Germline CDR1 and CDR2: MGHDK and SYGVNS. J lost 4 bases, V lost 7 bases, and 5 bases had no gene match. CDR3 DNA: TGTGCCAGCAACAAGCGGGGGAGAGAGACCCAGTACTTC. This sequence encodes CASNKRGRETQYF. The variable domain in full, completed from reference TRBV25-1 and TRBJ2-5, reads EADIYQTPRYLVIGTGKKITLECSQTMGHDKMYWYQQDPGMELHLIHYSYGVNSTEKGDLSSESTVSRIRTEHFPLTLESARPSHTSQYLCASNKRGRETQYFGPGTRLLVL.

This clone was detected once. V and J are TRBV27 and TRBJ2-2; TRBD2 matches 10 bases. The CDR3 sequence is 18 residues long. Germline V gives CDR1 MNHEY, CDR2 SMNVEV (reference sequence). V trimming: 3 bases; J trimming: 6 bases; junction bases outside the gene matches: 13. CDR3 in DNA: TGTGCCAGCAGTTTTTATGGACTAGCGGATACGTGGGCCGGGGAGCTGTTTTTT. Translated, it gives CASSFYGLADTWAGELFF.

This chain uses TRBV9 with TRBJ1-1; D is possibly TRBD1 (6 bases). This CDR3 contains 16 residues. V was cut by 0 bases and J by 0 bases, with 12 bases left in between. Germline V gene sequence: CDR1 SGDLS, CDR2 YYNGEE. The CDR3 coding sequence is TGTGCCAGCAGCGTAGCTGGGGGGCTCATGAACACTGAAGCTTTCTTT. It translates to CASSVAGGLMNTEAFF. Based on the CDR3 plus reference TRBV9 and TRBJ1-1, the full variable domain is DSGVTQTPKHLITATGQRVTLRCSPRSGDLSVYWYQQSLDQGLQFLIQYYNGEERAKGNILERFSAQQFPDLHSELNLSSLELGDSALYFCASSVAGGLMNTEAFFGQGTRLTVV.